The text below deals with one T cell receptor (beta chain). The antigen remains undetermined. The data were taken from a study of CXCR3-negative and CXCR3-positive naive CD8 T cells. The study, taken as a whole, reports: Naive CXCR3-negative cells resembled naive CXCR3-positive cells in TRBV-TRBJ usage; memory cells differed. CXCR3-negative naive cells had less hydrophobic TRB CDR3s than did CXCR3-positive naive cells.

The germline V gene has CDR1 LGHNA and CDR2 YNFKEQ. CDR3 length: 12 amino acids. The TRB cDNA libraries were prepared by 5' RACE with UMI labels. For each CDR3 protein, TCRdb gives one entry from its re-call of the 5' RACE reads, without DNA. Its listing shows 55,000 to 70,000 distinct CDR3 sequences. The receptor comes from a human donor in good health. Some clones in this sample may be carry-over from other donors' samples. This chain joins TRBV4-2 and TRBJ1-1; TCRdb picks TRBD1, but there is no DNA to check that call. The source material was naive CXCR3+ CD8+ T cells from blood. Subset specified: CD45RO-CCR7+CD27+CD95- naive CD8+ T cells expressing CXCR3 (TNR3+). The CDR3 reads CASSQTGTEAFF.